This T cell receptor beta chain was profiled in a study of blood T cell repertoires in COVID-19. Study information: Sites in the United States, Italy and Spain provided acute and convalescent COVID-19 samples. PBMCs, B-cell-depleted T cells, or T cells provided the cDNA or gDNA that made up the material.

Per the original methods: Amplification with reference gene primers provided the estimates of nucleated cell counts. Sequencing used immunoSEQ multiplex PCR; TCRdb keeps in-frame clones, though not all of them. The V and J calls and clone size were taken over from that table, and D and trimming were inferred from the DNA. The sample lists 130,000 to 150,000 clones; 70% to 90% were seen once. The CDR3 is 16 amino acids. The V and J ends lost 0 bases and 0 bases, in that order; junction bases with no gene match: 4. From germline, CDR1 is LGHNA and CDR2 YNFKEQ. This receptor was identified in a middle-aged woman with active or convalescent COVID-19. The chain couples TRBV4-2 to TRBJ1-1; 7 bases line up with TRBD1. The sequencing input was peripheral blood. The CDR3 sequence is CASSQEGQIMNTEAFF. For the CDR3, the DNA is TGTGCCAGCAGCCAAGAGGGACAGATCATGAACACTGAAGCTTTCTTT.